This TCR beta chain was observed in a study of T cells after yellow fever vaccination. Background on the study: Those fractions that held only low numbers of cells were prepared using the SMART-Seq v4 Ultra Low Input RNA kit.

The TCR cDNA carried a universal primer site and UMIs from 5'RACE template switching. TCRdb re-analysed the 5' RACE reads in MiXCR, keeping a single row per CDR3 protein. The sample shows about 300,000 distinct CDR3 sequences, 7.5% to 9.5% of them seen only once. CDR1 SGHTA and CDR2 FQGTGA come from the germline V gene. This CDR3 has 15 amino acids. V gave up 5 bases and J gave up 8 bases, with 19 bases separating them. This clonotype came up a few times. The sequence was collected from a man younger than 30 who received the YFV17D yellow fever vaccine. The V call is TRBV7-3, the J call TRBJ2-1, with D possibly being TRBD2 (6 bases). Sequences were derived from CD4+ T cells sorted from PBMCs, sampled 5 days after the yellow fever booster vaccination. CDR3 sequence (DNA): TGTGCCAGCAGCCTTCGAGGAGACGGGGGTCATGAGCAGTTCTTC. Translated: CASSLRGDGGHEQFF.